Following are 32 T cell receptor beta chains from one sample sequenced in a study of T cells in Graves' hyperthyroidism and ophthalmopathy. There were TCR beta CDR3 regions amplified from RNA transcripts. In the first-round RT-PCR of the TCR CDR3, the HTBI primer set was used. TCRdb called the multiplex PCR reads again in MiXCR, with one record for every CDR3 protein. The data show 250,000 to 400,000 distinct CDR3 sequences, 12% to 15% seen once. Material for sequencing was blood. The receptor set was obtained from a woman aged 40 to 50 with Graves' ophthalmopathy.

The chain recombines TRBV7-7 with TRBJ2-1; 8 nucleotides match TRBD2. V lost 3 bases, J lost 8 bases, and 6 bases stayed unmatched. Germline lookup yields CDR1 SSHAT and CDR2 FNYEAQ (reference sequence). There are 14 residues in the CDR3. Here the CDR3 reads CASSFGLAGYEQFF. In DNA, the CDR3 is TGTGCCAGCAGCTTTGGCCTAGCGGGCTATGAGCAGTTCTTC.

The sample holds many counts of this clonotype. The V and J genes are TRBV11-2 and TRBJ2-1; no reliable D call. V was clipped by 5 bases and J by 5 bases, with 10 bases between them. The CDR3 covers 13 residues. CDR1 is SGHAT and CDR2 is FQNNGV in the germline V gene. The CDR3 sequence: CASSRAPDNEQFF. In nucleotides, the CDR3 is TGTGCCAGCAGCCGGGCACCGGACAATGAGCAGTTCTTC.

The sample holds many counts of this clonotype. CDR3 in amino acids: CAIRNPTSGANNEQFF. Written as DNA, the CDR3 is TGTGCCATCAGGAACCCGACTAGCGGGGCCAACAATGAGCAGTTCTTC. V is TRBV10-3 and J is TRBJ2-1; 11 bases match TRBD2. CDR1 is ENHRY, CDR2 SYGVKD, per germline. The CDR3 contains 16 residues. V dropped 6 bases and J dropped 5; count of bases not matched to a gene: 9.

This clonotype was seen many times. The CDR3 loop reads CASSLSGVQGPQHF. The CDR3 DNA follows: TGTGCCAGCAGCTTGTCAGGGGTCCAAGGGCCCCAGCATTTT. The rearrangement uses TRBV11-2 and TRBJ1-5, with TRBD1 as a possible D gene (6 bases). The germline V gene encodes CDR1 SGHAT and CDR2 FQNNGV. This CDR3 is built from 14 residues. Deletions cut 3 bases from V and 9 bases from J, with 15 bases between.

This clonotype occurred many times. The chain carries TRBV9 and TRBJ2-1; D ambiguous. The CDR3 extends over 12 amino acids. With 0 bases removed from V and 13 bases from J, the gap between germline ends came to 11 bases. The germline CDR1 and CDR2 sequences are SGDLS and YYNGEE. CDR3 coding DNA: TGTGCCAGCAGCGTAGTGAGTTCCTCCCAGTTCTTC. It translates to CASSVVSSSQFF.

The chain uses TRBV6-1 and TRBJ2-7, with TRBD2 as a possible D gene (5 bases). This CDR3 comprises 15 residues. Germline values: CDR1 MNHNS, CDR2 SASEGT. Trimming removed 4 bases from V and 0 bases from J, with 13 bases in between. In DNA, the CDR3 is TGTGCCAGCAGTGTAATTGAGGGAAACTCCTACGAGCAGTACTTC. As protein: CASSVIEGNSYEQYF.

As regards this clonotype: Sequence at one end of the junction differs from germline and may be a read error. V and J are TRBV19 and TRBJ1-2; no firm D call. Germline CDR1 is LNHDA and CDR2 is SQIVND (reference sequence). The CDR3 runs 11 residues. CDR3 bases: TGTGTCAGTTCGCAGTCTTGGGGCTACACCTTC. As protein: CVSSQSWGYTF.

This chain joins TRBV30 and TRBJ2-2; 8 bases are a match to TRBD1. J gave up 1 base and V 6 bases, and 10 bases lay outside the gene matches. CDR3 length equals 16 residues. Germline assignment: CDR1 GTSNPN and CDR2 SVGIG (reference sequence). The CDR3 loop is CACIGGQGWNTGELFF. The CDR3 region has the DNA TGTGCCTGTATCGGTGGACAGGGATGGAACACCGGGGAGCTGTTTTTT.

This clonotype occurred many times. CDR3 in DNA: TGTGCCAGCAGCTCAACCAGACAGAGCACAGATACGCAGTATTTT. Protein: CASSSTRQSTDTQYF. V usage is TRBV11-2 and J usage is TRBJ2-3; weak D call: TRBD1 (5 bases). The CDR3 contains 15 residues. V was pared by 4 bases and J by 0 bases, with 11 bases between. Germline CDR1 and CDR2: SGHAT and FQNNGV.

This clonotype was detected ten times or more. The chain couples TRBV19 to TRBJ1-6; D gene ambiguous. This CDR3 is built from 13 residues. The V gene's germline CDR1 is LNHDA and CDR2 SQIVND (reference sequence). V was pared by 3 bases and J by 6 bases, with 6 bases between. CDR3 in DNA: TGTGCCAGTAGTATCTTCGGTAATTCACCCCTCCACTTT. Its translation is CASSIFGNSPLHF.

With regard to this clonotype: This may be a read error: a much more frequent sequence differs by one nucleotide. This sequence joins TRBV15 and TRBJ2-1; perhaps TRBD1 as D (6 bases). This CDR3 is built from 14 residues. Germline V gives CDR1 LNHNV, CDR2 YYDKDF (reference sequence). V shed 3 bases and J shed 7 bases, with 13 bases lying between them. This CDR3 is CATSSPQGMNEQFF. CDR3 bases: TGTGCCACCAGCAGTCCCCAGGGGATGAATGAGCAGTTCTTC.

This clonotype was seen ten or more times. The genes are TRBV30 and TRBJ1-2; TRBD1 matches 11 bases. The V and J ends lost 6 bases and 5 bases, in that order; junction bases with no gene match: 5. The CDR3 runs to 13 residues. The germline V gene encodes CDR1 GTSNPN and CDR2 SVGIG (reference sequence). The DNA for the CDR3 is TGTGCCTGCCCCGGGACAGGGGGATATGGCTACACCTTC. Protein: CACPGTGGYGYTF.

The chain couples TRBV19 to TRBJ1-2; 10 bases are shared with TRBD1. V gave up 4 bases and J gave up 2 bases; unmatched junction bases: 4. The CDR3 sequence is 15 residues long. The germline CDR1 and CDR2 sequences are LNHDA and SQIVND (reference sequence). The CDR3 bases are TGTGCCAGTAGTACCCAGGACAGGGGGAACTATGGCTACACCTTC. This translates into CASSTQDRGNYGYTF.

The V gene is TRBV19, the J gene TRBJ1-1, with D perhaps TRBD1 (6 bases). CDR3 length: 14 residues. Trimming removed 7 bases from V and 3 bases from J, with 15 bases in between. Germline V gene lookup returns CDR1 LNHDA and CDR2 SQIVND (reference sequence). The CDR3 bases are TGTGCCAGTACTAAAACACAGGGCTACACTGAAGCTTTCTTT. Translated, it gives CASTKTQGYTEAFF.

This clonotype has at least ten counts. Here the CDR3 reads CASSLAAFFTDTQYF. Written as DNA, the CDR3 is TGTGCCAGCAGCTTAGCGGCATTCTTCACAGATACGCAGTATTTT. The chain joins TRBV11-2 to TRBJ2-3; D gene ambiguous. Germline V gene data show CDR1 as SGHAT and CDR2 as FQNNGV. The CDR3 covers 15 residues. Trimming stripped 1 base from V and 2 bases from J, with 10 bases between.

This clonotype was seen repeatedly, ten times or more. The rearrangement links TRBV5-1 to TRBJ2-7, with 7 bases fitting TRBD2. The CDR3 is 14 amino acids. Germline V gives CDR1 SGHRS, CDR2 YFSETQ. V trimming: 0 bases; J trimming: 3 bases; junction bases outside the gene matches: 3. CDR3: CASSLASGHYEQYF. For the CDR3, the DNA is TGCGCCAGCAGCTTGGCTAGCGGACACTACGAGCAGTACTTC.

Of note for this clonotype: A much larger clone differs from this one at a single base, so this may be a read error. The rearrangement joins TRBV20-1 to TRBJ2-3; D gene unclear. The CDR3 sequence is 16 residues long. V lost 1 base to trimming and J lost 2 bases, with 16 bases between them. The V gene's germline CDR1 is DFQATT and CDR2 SNEGSKA (reference sequence). The CDR3 sequence: CSARGVTALATDTQYF. The CDR3 nucleotides read TGCAGTGCTAGAGGCGTCACAGCACTTGCCACAGATACGCAGTATTTT.

This clonotype was counted many times. CDR3 nucleotide sequence: TGCAGCGTTACCGGGACAGGGGTTGGCTACACCTTC. Translating it yields CSVTGTGVGYTF. The chain uses TRBV29-1 and TRBJ1-2, with 10 nucleotides matching TRBD1. With 5 bases clipped from V and 7 bases from J, the junction kept 4 bases outside the gene matches. This CDR3 comprises 12 residues. Germline loops: CDR1 SQVTM, CDR2 ANQGSEA.

This clonotype has at least ten counts. The J gene is TRBJ2-1, the V gene TRBV2; a possible D gene is TRBD1 (6 bases). The CDR3 length is 13 residues. The V end lost 10 bases, the J end lost 4 bases, and 14 bases lay between the germline ends. Per the germline V gene, CDR1 is SNHLY and CDR2 is FYNNEI. CDR3 region: CATSGDRYNEQFF. The CDR3 nucleotides read TGTGCCACTTCAGGGGACCGTTACAATGAGCAGTTCTTC. Combining the CDR3 with reference TRBV2 and TRBJ2-1 gives the whole variable domain EPEVTQTPSHQVTQMGQEVILRCVPISNHLYFYWYRQILGQKVEFLVSFYNNEISEKSEIFDDQFSVERPDGSNFTLKIRSTKLEDSAMYFCATSGDRYNEQFFGPGTRLTVL.

This clonotype was seen repeatedly, ten times or more. The chain has TRBV24-1 and TRBJ2-2; 8 nucleotides line up with TRBD2. After removal of 5 bases from V and 6 bases from J, the junction contained 7 bases not matched to a gene. This CDR3 contains 15 residues. Germline V CDR1 and CDR2: KGHDR, SFDVKD. The DNA for the CDR3 is TGTGCCACCAGTGTGGGCGGGAGGAAGTCCGGGGAGCTGTTTTTT. The encoded protein is CATSVGGRKSGELFF.

J is TRBJ1-5 and V is TRBV19, with TRBD1 as a possible D gene (5 bases). V shed 9 bases and J shed 0 bases, with 15 bases lying between them. Germline loops: CDR1 LNHDA, CDR2 SQIVND (reference sequence). This CDR3 spans 15 amino acids. The CDR3 DNA follows: TGTGCCAGCAGACGTAATACAGGTAGCAATCAGCCCCAGCATTTT. Its protein is CASRRNTGSNQPQHF.

This clonotype was recorded at least ten times. This chain links TRBV20-1 with TRBJ1-1, with D possibly being TRBD1 (5 bases). The CDR3 sequence is 15 residues long. The V gene's germline CDR1 is DFQATT and CDR2 SNEGSKA (reference sequence). Between the trimmed V and J ends, which lost 0 bases and 1 base, there was a span of 12 bases. CDR3 protein: CSARDMRGPNTEAFF. CDR3 nucleotide sequence: TGCAGTGCTAGAGATATGAGGGGACCGAACACTGAAGCTTTCTTT.

The DNA for the CDR3 is TGTGCCATCAGTGAGTCTAGTCGGTTTGCCGGCTATGGCTACACCTTC. Translated: CAISESSRFAGYGYTF. The rearrangement uses TRBV10-3 and TRBJ1-2; the D is unclear. CDR1 and CDR2 from the germline V gene are ENHRY and SYGVKD. This CDR3 has 16 residues. The ends were cut back, 0 bases at V and 4 bases at J, with 15 bases in the middle.

This clonotype was counted once. Being one base from a much bigger clone, this may be a read error. This chain connects TRBV25-1 to TRBJ1-4; D possibly corresponds to TRBD1 (6 bases). The germline V gene has CDR1 MGHDK and CDR2 SYGVNS. The CDR3 consists of 15 residues. In DNA form, the CDR3 reads TGTACCAGCAGTGAATCTGGACAGAGTAATGAAAAACTGTTTTTT. It is translated as CTSSESGQSNEKLFF.

Here the CDR3 reads CASSMGLSSNQPQHF. Here the CDR3 DNA reads TGTGCCAGTAGTATGGGGCTTTCGAGCAATCAGCCCCAGCATTTT. The chain couples TRBV19 to TRBJ1-5; weak D call: TRBD1 (5 bases). Per the germline V gene, CDR1 is LNHDA and CDR2 is SQIVND (reference sequence). The length of the CDR3 is 15 residues. Trimming removed 3 bases at V and 1 base at J, with 10 bases between.

This clonotype was counted only a few times. The rearrangement links TRBV5-1 to TRBJ2-4; 9 nucleotides match TRBD1. The CDR3 is 16 residues long. Germline CDR1 SGHRS, CDR2 YFSETQ. The V gene end was trimmed by 0 bases and the J gene end by 3 bases; junction bases not matched to a gene: 4. Here the CDR3 DNA reads TGCGCCAGCAGCTTGGGGGGACAGGGTGGCAAAAACATTCAGTACTTC. Its protein product is CASSLGGQGGKNIQYF.

The chain employs TRBV6-1 and TRBJ1-1; D remains ambiguous. The CDR3 runs 14 residues. Germline V gene lookup returns CDR1 MNHNS and CDR2 SASEGT. V was clipped by 4 bases and J by 1 base, with 10 bases between them. CDR3 nucleotides: TGTGCCAGCAGTGCTAAAAGCGAGAACACTGAAGCTTTCTTT. Translation: CASSAKSENTEAFF.

This clonotype was recorded a few times. V and J are TRBV18 and TRBJ1-1, with D possibly matching TRBD1 (5 bases). The germline CDR1 and CDR2 sequences are KGHSH and LQKENI. The V end lost 0 bases, the J end lost 5 bases, and 16 bases lay between the germline ends. The CDR3 is made up of 16 amino acids. The CDR3 DNA sequence: TGTGCCAGCTCACCACCCTCGTCAAGGTCAGGGACTGAAGCTTTCTTT. The encoded protein is CASSPPSSRSGTEAFF. The complete variable domain, with remaining parts taken from reference TRBV18 and TRBJ1-1, reads NAGVMQNPRHLVRRRGQEARLRCSPMKGHSHVYWYRQLPEEGLKFMVYLQKENIIDESGMPKERFSAEFPKEGPSILRIQQVVRGDSAAYFCASSPPSSRSGTEAFFGQGTRLTVV.

J is TRBJ2-5 and V is TRBV5-1, with TRBD2 identical over 9 bases. The junction had 6 bases not matched to a gene; V was cut back by 4 bases and J by 2 bases. This CDR3 comprises 15 residues. The V gene's germline CDR1 is SGHRS and CDR2 YFSETQ. The CDR3 DNA sequence: TGCGCCAGCAGCCTAGCGGGGAGGGGGCAAGAGACCCAGTACTTC. This encodes CASSLAGRGQETQYF.

This clonotype was counted many times. The chain carries TRBV6-1 and TRBJ1-1; no firm D call. V lost 5 bases to trimming and J lost 0 bases, with 13 bases between them. Per the germline V gene, CDR1 is MNHNS and CDR2 is SASEGT. This CDR3 has 15 residues. CDR3 region: CASSMGSRMNTEAFF. The CDR3 bases are TGTGCCAGCAGTATGGGGTCTCGAATGAACACTGAAGCTTTCTTT.

The CDR3 loop reads CASGLVLLGDRVSQPQHF. DNA for the CDR3: TGTGCTAGTGGTTTGGTACTTCTGGGGGACAGGGTAAGTCAGCCCCAGCATTTT. The V and J genes are TRBV12-5 and TRBJ1-5; 9 bases map to TRBD1. This CDR3 has 18 amino acids. Trimming removed 0 bases from V and 6 bases from J; junction bases left unmatched: 12. Looked up from germline, CDR1 is LGHNT and CDR2 is FRNRAP.

The genes are TRBV18 and TRBJ2-6; D may match TRBD1 or TRBD2 (5 bases each). V was clipped by 3 bases and J by 2 bases, with 11 bases between them. CDR1 KGHSH and CDR2 LQKENI come from the germline V gene. The CDR3 has 16 amino acids. The CDR3 DNA is TGTGCCAGCTCACCCCGCTGGGGGACTGGGGCCAACGTCCTGACTTTC. Translation: CASSPRWGTGANVLTF.